These 9 T cell receptor beta chains share one sample of origin, sequenced in a study of T cell changes during pregnancy in multiple sclerosis. Assay used: immunoSEQ multiplex PCR; TCRdb lists only in-frame clones, some missing. The sample lists roughly 40,000 clones, 80% to 95% occurring once. Sequencing used CD4+ T cells from peripheral blood mononuclear cells, obtained in the second trimester of pregnancy. The receptors derive from a female donor in good health, enrolled as a control in a pregnancy study.

As concerns this clone: The same CDR3 arises from other DNA sequences in this sample as well. This chain uses TRBV5-1 with TRBJ1-2; the D gene is possibly TRBD1 (5 bases). The CDR3 has 15 amino acids. With 4 bases removed from V and 8 bases from J, the gap between germline ends came to 21 bases. CDR1 is SGHRS and CDR2 is YFSETQ in the germline V gene. The CDR3 loop is CASSPDGGVANGYTF. CDR3 nucleotides: TGCGCCAGCAGCCCGGACGGGGGAGTAGCTAACGGCTACACCTTC. Filled out from reference TRBV5-1 and TRBJ1-2, the complete variable domain reads KAGVTQTPRYLIKTRGQQVTLSCSPISGHRSVSWYQQTPGQGLQFLFEYFSETQRNKGNFPGRFSGRQFSNSRSEMNVSTLELGDSALYLCASSPDGGVANGYTFGSGTRLTVV.

The chain uses TRBV9 and TRBJ2-1; 7 positions agree with TRBD1. The CDR3 spans 14 residues. V dropped 0 bases and J dropped 5; count of bases not matched to a gene: 2. Germline lookup yields CDR1 SGDLS and CDR2 YYNGEE. The CDR3 reads CASSVVGQNNEQFF. In DNA, the CDR3 is TGTGCCAGCAGCGTAGTGGGACAGAACAATGAGCAGTTCTTC.

The chain recombines TRBV28 with TRBJ1-2; 11 nucleotides match TRBD1. In germline, CDR1 is MDHEN, CDR2 SYDVKM. V trimming: 10 bases; J trimming: 4 bases; junction bases outside the gene matches: 17. There are 17 residues in the CDR3. CDR3 protein: CAISTGTGGKGFYGYTF. CDR3 DNA sequence: TGTGCCATCTCCACCGGGACAGGGGGGAAGGGCTTCTATGGCTACACCTTC.

The V and J genes are TRBV4-3 and TRBJ2-5; 9 bases line up with TRBD2. Germline CDR1 and CDR2: LGHNA and YSLEER. The length of the CDR3 is 15 residues. Trimming took 2 bases from V and 4 from J; bases not matched to a gene: 5. CDR3 protein: CASSQNSGRGETQYF. The CDR3 coding sequence is TGCGCCAGCAGCCAAAATAGCGGGAGAGGAGAGACCCAGTACTTC.

The chain links TRBV7-8 to TRBJ1-1; 11 positions agree with TRBD1. The CDR3 is made up of 14 amino acids. V gave up 6 bases and J gave up 8 bases; unmatched junction bases: 8. CDR1 is SGHVS, CDR2 FQNEAQ, per germline. The CDR3 reads CASRSGQGVTEAFF. In DNA, the CDR3 is TGTGCCAGCAGATCGGGACAGGGGGTAACGGAAGCTTTCTTT.

The chain is built from TRBV9 and TRBJ2-5; 10 bases map to TRBD2. CDR1 SGDLS and CDR2 YYNGEE come from the germline V gene. J lost 5 bases, V lost 0 bases, and 4 bases had no gene match. The CDR3 is made up of 15 amino acids. CDR3 region: CASSVGTSGVETQYF. DNA for the CDR3: TGTGCCAGCAGCGTAGGTACTAGCGGGGTTGAGACCCAGTACTTC. Drawing the rest from reference TRBV9 and TRBJ2-5, the complete variable domain is DSGVTQTPKHLITATGQRVTLRCSPRSGDLSVYWYQQSLDQGLQFLIQYYNGEERAKGNILERFSAQQFPDLHSELNLSSLELGDSALYFCASSVGTSGVETQYFGPGTRLLVL.

This chain joins TRBV2 and TRBJ1-2; 7 bases are shared with TRBD1. Germline V gene sequence: CDR1 SNHLY, CDR2 FYNNEI. The CDR3 runs to 14 residues. The junction had 3 bases not matched to a gene; V was cut back by 5 bases and J by 0 bases. The CDR3 coding sequence is TGTGCCAGCAGTCGGGACAGAGCTAACTATGGCTACACCTTC. Its translation: CASSRDRANYGYTF.

This sequence joins TRBV7-2 and TRBJ1-2; D is unresolved. Germline V gene lookup returns CDR1 SGHTA and CDR2 FQGNSA. The ends were cut back, 5 bases at V and 2 bases at J, with 21 bases in the middle. The CDR3 runs 17 residues. DNA for the CDR3: TGTGCCAGCAGCGGAGGTGGCAGTTTCGAAGACAACTATGGCTACACCTTC. This translates into CASSGGGSFEDNYGYTF.

DNA for the CDR3: TGTGCCAGCAAGTGGAGCGGGGAGACCTACGAGCAGTACTTC. It translates to CASKWSGETYEQYF. The V gene is TRBV6-5, the J gene TRBJ2-7; TRBD2 aligns across 7 bases. CDR3 size: 14 residues. Germline V gene data show CDR1 as MNHEY and CDR2 as SVGAGI. Trimming removed 7 bases from V and 2 bases from J; junction bases left unmatched: 8.